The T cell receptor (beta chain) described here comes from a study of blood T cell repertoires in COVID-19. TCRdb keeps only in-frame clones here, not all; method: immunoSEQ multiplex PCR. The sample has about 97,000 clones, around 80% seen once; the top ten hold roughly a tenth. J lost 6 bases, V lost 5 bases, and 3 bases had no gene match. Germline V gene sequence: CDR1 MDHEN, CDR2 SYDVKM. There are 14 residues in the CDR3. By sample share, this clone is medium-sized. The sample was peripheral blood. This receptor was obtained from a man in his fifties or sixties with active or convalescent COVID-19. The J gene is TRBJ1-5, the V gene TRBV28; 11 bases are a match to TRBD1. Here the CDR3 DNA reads TGTGCCAGCAGTCAGGACAGGGGGCCTCAGCCCCAGCATTTT. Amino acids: CASSQDRGPQPQHF.